There are many counts of the clone carrying this TCR beta chain. Its cognate antigen is unknown. These data originate in a study of Graves' ophthalmopathy and Graves' hyperthyroidism. Study-wide results and caveats: Progression of ophthalmopathy was predicted by the model with 70% to 71% sensitivity and roughly 74% specificity. Most clonotypes expanded in thyroid above 0.001 frequency were present in blood too.

In donors with ophthalmopathy, activity was moderate-to-severe, with CAS ≥3, NOSPECS ≥4 and duration under 3 months. PBMCs stemmed from around 9.1 ml of fresh peripheral blood. Amplification of the TCR beta CDR3 regions used RNA transcripts (as template). HTBI primers were used in a first-round RT-PCR, which preceded a second-round multiplex PCR. MiXCR, run by TCRdb on the multiplex PCR reads, gives a single entry per CDR3 protein. The table records fewer than 600,000 distinct CDR3 sequences, over 13% of them present only once. Trimming stripped 5 bases from V and 0 bases from J, with 28 bases between. The CDR3 runs to 20 residues. Germline assignment: CDR1 MNHNY and CDR2 SVGAGI (reference sequence).

V and J are TRBV6-6 and TRBJ1-1, with a tentative D call TRBD1 (6 bases). This TCR derives from a woman in her thirties with Graves' ophthalmopathy. Specimen: blood. The chain's CDR3 is CASSPTGHRALSPLNTEAFF. The CDR3 nucleotides are TGTGCCAGCAGTCCGACCGGCCACAGGGCTCTAAGCCCACTGAACACTGAAGCTTTCTTT.